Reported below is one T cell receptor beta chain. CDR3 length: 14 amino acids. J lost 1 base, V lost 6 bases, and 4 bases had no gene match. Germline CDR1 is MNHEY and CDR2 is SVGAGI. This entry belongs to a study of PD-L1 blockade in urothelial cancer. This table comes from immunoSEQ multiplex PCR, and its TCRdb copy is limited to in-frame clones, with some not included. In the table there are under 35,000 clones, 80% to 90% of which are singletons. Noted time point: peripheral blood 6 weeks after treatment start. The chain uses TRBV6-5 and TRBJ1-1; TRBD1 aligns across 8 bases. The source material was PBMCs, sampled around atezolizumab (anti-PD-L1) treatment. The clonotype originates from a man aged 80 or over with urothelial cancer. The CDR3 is CASRTGVQNTEAFF. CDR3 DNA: TGTGCCAGCAGGACAGGGGTGCAGAACACTGAAGCTTTCTTT.